These 15 T cell receptor beta chains originate from one sample sequenced in a study of beta chain features in type 1 diabetes. Expressed TCRB transcripts were sequenced after all isolated RNA was converted to cDNA. Using immunoSEQ multiplex PCR, the repertoire was profiled, and TCRdb retains in-frame clones only, with some absent. The sample yields about half a million clones, approximately 10% seen once. The sample taken for sequencing was naive CD4+ T cells from blood. The receptors derive from a woman between 18 and 30 years old in good health.

The gene calls are TRBV29-1 and TRBJ2-1; 7 positions agree with TRBD1. CDR3 length: 14 residues. Per the germline V gene, CDR1 is SQVTM and CDR2 is ANQGSEA. V was pared by 7 bases and J by 4 bases, with 10 bases of the junction left unmatched. The CDR3 region is CSARQGSLYNEQFF. The CDR3 region has the DNA TGCAGCGCAAGACAGGGCTCCTTATACAATGAGCAGTTCTTC.

This clone was observed a few times. The V gene is TRBV7-2, the J gene TRBJ2-7; TRBD1 matches 9 bases. Germline assignment: CDR1 SGHTA and CDR2 FQGNSA. CDR3 length: 14 residues. After removal of 4 bases from V and 3 bases from J, the junction contained 4 bases not matched to a gene. The CDR3, as DNA: TGTGCCAGCAGCTCGGGACAGGGACGCTACGAGCAGTACGTC. Its translation is CASSSGQGRYEQYV.

This clone has a handful of counts. This sequence joins TRBV4-1 and TRBJ2-3; 7 bases fit TRBD2. Germline V gene data show CDR1 as MGHRA and CDR2 as YSYEKL. The trim removed 4 bases at V and 0 bases at J, leaving 7 bases unmatched. The CDR3 is 16 amino acids. The CDR3: CASSPPGRASTDTQYF. CDR3 sequence (DNA): TGCGCCAGCAGCCCTCCGGGGAGGGCTAGCACAGATACGCAGTATTTT.

The chain recombines TRBV9 with TRBJ2-4; D gene uncertain. The CDR3 spans 18 residues. Germline-derived CDR1 and CDR2 are SGDLS and YYNGEE. The V and J ends lost 0 bases and 6 bases respectively, with 22 bases between them. The CDR3 DNA reads TGTGCCAGCAGCGTAGGGCAGGTTAACAACCTTCAAACAAACATTCAGTACTTC. Translated, it gives CASSVGQVNNLQTNIQYF.

This clone has just a few counts. The same CDR3 also results from other DNA sequences found in this sample. The J gene is TRBJ2-3, the V gene TRBV7-9; D is unresolved. Germline loops: CDR1 SEHNR, CDR2 FQNEAQ (reference sequence). There are 14 residues in the CDR3. Trimming left V 1 base short and J 0 bases short, with 5 bases between. CDR3 nucleotide sequence: TGTGCCAGCAGCTTAGGATTAAGCACAGATACGCAGTATTTT. It is translated as CASSLGLSTDTQYF.

This clone was counted a few times. CDR3 sequence (DNA): TGTGCCAGCAGCCTCGGGGGCACCTCCTACAATGAGCAGTTCTTC. This codes for CASSLGGTSYNEQFF. V is TRBV9 and J is TRBJ2-1; D is tentatively TRBD1 or TRBD2 (6 bases each). Germline-derived CDR1 and CDR2 are SGDLS and YYNGEE. V was clipped by 4 bases and J by 0 bases, with 11 bases between them. This CDR3 comprises 15 residues.

The V call is TRBV9, the J call TRBJ2-1, with TRBD1 matching over 8 bases. The CDR3 is made up of 16 amino acids. Germline lookup yields CDR1 SGDLS and CDR2 YYNGEE. J lost 1 base, V lost 3 bases, and 6 bases had no gene match. CDR3 loop: CASSATGDRSYNEQFF. CDR3 in DNA: TGTGCCAGCAGCGCCACCGGGGACAGGTCCTACAATGAGCAGTTCTTC.

The chain combines TRBV2 with TRBJ2-5; no firm D call. V lost 10 bases and J lost 1, with 16 bases in between. Germline V lookup: CDR1 SNHLY, CDR2 FYNNEI. The CDR3 is 14 residues long. CDR3 DNA sequence: TGTGCCACAACTCGAGGAGAGGCCCAAGAGACCCAGTACTTC. As protein: CATTRGEAQETQYF.

In its sample, this clone was seen many times. J is TRBJ1-2 and V is TRBV29-1; weak D call: TRBD1 (6 bases). The CDR3 sequence is 12 residues long. The V gene lost 5 bases and the J gene lost 11 bases, with 18 bases spanning the gap. CDR1 is SQVTM, CDR2 ANQGSEA, per germline. The CDR3: CSVPGQGAGYTF. CDR3 nucleotides: TGCAGCGTTCCGGGACAAGGAGCAGGATACACCTTC. The full variable domain, with the rest looked up from reference TRBV29-1 and TRBJ1-2, is SAVISQKPSRDICQRGTSLTIQCQVDSQVTMMFWYRQQPGQSLTLIATANQGSEATYESGFVIDKFPISRPNLTFSTLTVSNMSPEDSSIYLCSVPGQGAGYTFGSGTRLTVV.

Only a few counts were recorded for this clone. This chain links TRBV9 with TRBJ2-5; D unresolved. This CDR3 spans 14 amino acids. V lost 1 base to trimming and J lost 5 bases, with 12 bases between them. Germline assignment: CDR1 SGDLS and CDR2 YYNGEE. Here the CDR3 reads CASSVFGFSETQYF. The CDR3 DNA sequence: TGTGCCAGCAGCGTATTTGGGTTTTCGGAGACCCAGTACTTC.

This clone was seen more than once but under ten times. V and J are TRBV2 and TRBJ1-3; D gene unclear. This CDR3 is built from 14 residues. Deletions cut 7 bases from V and 1 base from J, with 11 bases between. Germline lookup yields CDR1 SNHLY and CDR2 FYNNEI. CDR3 DNA: TGTGCCAGCACCCCGGGGATTTCTGGAAACACCATATATTTT. Residues: CASTPGISGNTIYF.

CDR3 amino acids: CASSDRLYEQYF. The CDR3 DNA reads TGTGCCAGCTCCGACAGATTATACGAGCAGTACTTC. The V call is TRBV18, the J call TRBJ2-7; TRBD1 is a possible D gene (5 bases). This CDR3 is 12 amino acids long. Germline V lookup: CDR1 KGHSH, CDR2 LQKENI. Trimming took 6 bases from V and 4 from J, leaving 10 bases between them. Together with reference TRBV18 and TRBJ2-7, the CDR3 gives the full variable domain: NAGVMQNPRHLVRRRGQEARLRCSPMKGHSHVYWYRQLPEEGLKFMVYLQKENIIDESGMPKERFSAEFPKEGPSILRIQQVVRGDSAAYFCASSDRLYEQYFGPGTRLTVT.

The gene calls are TRBV11-2 and TRBJ2-1; 11 nucleotides match TRBD2. V was pared by 1 base and J by 5 bases, with 1 base of the junction left unmatched. The CDR3 has 15 residues. Germline lookup yields CDR1 SGHAT and CDR2 FQNNGV. CDR3 sequence reads: CASSLVAGGHNEQFF. The CDR3 DNA follows: TGTGCCAGCAGCTTAGTAGCGGGAGGGCACAATGAGCAGTTCTTC.

This clone has only a few counts. This chain connects TRBV18 to TRBJ2-1; perhaps TRBD2 as D (6 bases). This CDR3 has 15 residues. The germline V and J ends were trimmed by 0 bases and 8 bases, with 14 bases remaining between them. Germline V lookup: CDR1 KGHSH, CDR2 LQKENI. For the CDR3, the DNA is TGTGCCAGCTCACCACCGCGGGAACCGGTGGATGAGCAGTTCTTC. It encodes CASSPPREPVDEQFF.

V usage is TRBV23-1 and J usage is TRBJ2-7; 7 bases fit TRBD1. TRBV23-1 falls under the ORF class, with uncertain function. This CDR3 is 15 amino acids long. Germline trimming cut 3 bases from V and 2 bases from J; bases unmatched to any gene: 7. The CDR3 nucleotides read TGCGCCAGCAGTCACAACGGACAGGTGGCCTACGAGCAGTACGTC. Protein sequence: CASSHNGQVAYEQYV.